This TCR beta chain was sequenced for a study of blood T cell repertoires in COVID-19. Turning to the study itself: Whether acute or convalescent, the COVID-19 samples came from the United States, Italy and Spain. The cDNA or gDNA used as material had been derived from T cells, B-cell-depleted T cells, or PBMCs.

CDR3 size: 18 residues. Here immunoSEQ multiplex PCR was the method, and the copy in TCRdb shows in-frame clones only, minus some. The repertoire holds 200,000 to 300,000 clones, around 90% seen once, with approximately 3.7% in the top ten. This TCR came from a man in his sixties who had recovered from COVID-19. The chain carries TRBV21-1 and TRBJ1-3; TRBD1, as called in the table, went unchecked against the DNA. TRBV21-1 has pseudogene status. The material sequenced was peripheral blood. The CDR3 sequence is CASSTRGDRPYSGNTIYF. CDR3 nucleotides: TGTGCCAGCAGCACACGAGGGGACAGACCATACTCTGGAAACACCATATATTTT.